This T cell receptor beta chain was captured by sequencing in a study of PD-L1 blockade in urothelial cancer (TCRdb year 2017). Study-level background: All patients started therapy at some point between 2014 and 2016 and received atezolizumab 1,200 mg intravenously every 3 weeks. About nine tenths of the roughly 29 patients were males with bladder-origin urothelial cancer, and about 65% of the roughly 30 reported a prior smoking history. Patients had an ECOG performance status of 0 or 1 and had received between 0 and 3 prior chemotherapy regimens. Blood samples were analyzed 3 weeks after the start of treatment (second dose) and 6 weeks after the start of treatment. A median of roughly 140,000 T cells and approximately 86,000 unique TCRs was obtained from blood samples, and a median clonality of roughly 0.08 was observed. Somatic, immune and clinical correlates of response to PD-L1 blockade with atezolizumab in urothelial cancer were the focus of an exploratory multi-omic analysis. Pretreatment tumor samples, along with matched peripheral blood collected serially before and after atezolizumab treatment, underwent TCR sequencing. Durable clinical benefit was defined as a progression-free survival longer than 6 months, and TCR features were additionally tested against progression-free survival and overall survival. In the same patients, whole exome sequencing and RNA sequencing of pretreatment tumors were performed in addition to TCR sequencing. Durable clinical benefit was achieved by nine patients and was not achieved by 20 patients. Pretreatment blood TCR-seq was available for 27 to 30 patients, at least one posttreatment blood collection was obtained for about 24 patients, and tumor TCR-seq was available for about 24 patients.

The time point label for this specimen denotes: pretreatment peripheral blood. A cohort of about 30 patients with locally advanced or metastatic urothelial carcinoma, treated at Memorial Sloan Kettering on a trial protocol, was included. Peripheral blood mononuclear cells were collected pretreatment and during treatment, with between 1 and 8 total time points per patient. The Qiagen DNeasy Blood extraction kit was used to purify genomic DNA from total PBMCs and from tumor samples. PBMCs were collected pretreatment and during treatment, and were isolated and stored as previously described. V drops 3 bases and J drops 0 bases, leaving 22 bases in between. Measured from the cysteine to the phenylalanine, the CDR3 is 19 residues long. The only DNA kept is the CDR3, 57 bases in frame from the first base. CDR1 and CDR2, per the germline V gene, are SGHRS and YFSETQ. Summary of the overall study and its limitations: A pretreatment peripheral blood TCR clonality below the median was linked to improved progression-free and overall survival. Patients with durable benefit showed greater expansion of tumor-associated TCR clones in peripheral blood 3 weeks after starting treatment (n of about 20, p = 0.022). Because of the small sample size (n ≈ 31) and the many exploratory analyses performed, the results are intended to be regarded as hypothesis-generating.

In this sample, this clone turned up once. Its antigen has not been determined. No much larger clone exists at a distance of one base, and base qualities are not known. Synthetic TCR analog templates were spiked into each PCR to estimate absolute template abundance from read counts. The immunoSEQ assay was used to amplify TCRbeta CDR3 regions from genomic DNA with bias-controlled V and J gene primers. Rearranged TCRbeta segments were sequenced at approximately 20X coverage. As for how the authors treated the data: Sequencing errors were corrected by clustering and CDR3s were annotated against IMGT to assign V, D and J genes. Out-of-frame and stop-codon sequences were excluded, and only productive TCRbeta rearrangements were used in downstream analyses. Clonality was computed as one minus Shannon entropy normalized by the log of the number of unique productive sequences. Clones differing between time points or between blood and tumor were identified by Fisher's exact test with Benjamini-Hochberg correction at adjusted p below 0.01. The immuneACCESS repertoire file appears here via TCRdb, limited to in-frame rearrangements. These files lack a portion of the clones; in checked studies, under half of the deficit traces to unresolved V genes, and the cause of the others is not known. That table gives V, J and clone size, and the DNA gave D and trimming. Recorded for this sample are 85,000 to 90,000 clones; more than 70% of them occurred a single time. The ten top clones hold around 0.94% of the sample.

The rearranged segments are TRBV5-1 and TRBJ2-1; the D gene identity is not certain. This clonotype originated in a woman older than 75 with urothelial cancer. The sample was PBMCs, taken around atezolizumab (anti-PD-L1) treatment. The DNA sequence is TGCGCCAGCAGCTACTACCCGGCCAGCGAGTTGAGCTCCTACAATGAGCAGTTCTTC. Translated, this is CASSYYPASELSSYNEQFF.